One and the same sample provided the 21 T cell receptor beta chains below, sequenced in a study of CD8 T cells in ankylosing spondylitis (dated by TCRdb to about 2017). Overall study outcomes, separate from this receptor: Blood from ankylosing spondylitis patients appeared to be characterized by a TCR beta motif made up of about 8 highly homologous amino acid variants.

No antigen has been assigned to these receptors. The library came from 5' RACE. Sequencing relied on an Illumina HiSeq 2500. TCRdb's own reprocessing of the public reads used fastp at Q25 and MiXCR and kept productive beta chains. Rows matching on CDR3 protein sequence are summarized as one entry with the most common DNA and genes. This sample gives about 440,000 distinct CDR3 sequences in total; approximately 17% of them show up just once. Over 0.9% of the sample lies in the top ten. Specimen: blood, either unsorted or a sorted T cell fraction (not recorded which). The receptors derive from a male donor with ankylosing spondylitis.

The V gene is TRBV28, the J gene TRBJ2-4; D not resolved. V lost 4 bases and J 9 bases, leaving 13 bases between the germline ends. CDR1 is MDHEN and CDR2 is SYDVKM in the germline V gene. CDR3 length equals 13 residues. The CDR3 region has the DNA TGTGCCAGCAGTTCACAGAGGTCCATCATTCAGTACTTC. Encoded protein: CASSSQRSIIQYF.

This clonotype was detected only a few times. CDR3 DNA sequence: TGTGCTAGTGGTTCCGATCAGCCCCAGCATTTT. Translated: CASGSDQPQHF. The chain uses TRBV12-5 and TRBJ1-5; D call uncertain. The CDR3 contains 11 residues. Deletions cut 4 bases from V and 5 bases from J, with 3 bases between. Germline V gene lookup returns CDR1 LGHNT and CDR2 FRNRAP. Drawing the rest from reference TRBV12-5 and TRBJ1-5, the complete variable domain is DARVTQTPRHKVTEMGQEVTMRCQPILGHNTVFWYRQTMMQGLELLAYFRNRAPLDDSGMPKDRFSAEMPDATLATLKIQPSEPRDSAVYFCASGSDQPQHFGDGTRLSIL.

This chain joins TRBV7-8 and TRBJ2-3, with 12 bases aligning to TRBD1. Germline loops: CDR1 SGHVS, CDR2 FQNEAQ. Unmatched junction bases numbered 10, after V lost 5 bases and J lost 4 bases. This CDR3 is 17 amino acids long. The CDR3 DNA sequence: TGTGCCAGCAGCCCGGGGACAGGGGGCGGATGGGCAGATACGCAGTATTTT. Its translation is CASSPGTGGGWADTQYF.

There are a few counts of this clonotype. The rearrangement links TRBV2 to TRBJ2-5; either TRBD1 or TRBD2 may supply D (5 bases each). Looked up from germline, CDR1 is SNHLY and CDR2 is FYNNEI. Trimming took 6 bases from V and 3 from J, leaving 11 bases between them. CDR3 length equals 13 residues. CDR3 loop: CASRGPVKETQYF. As DNA, the CDR3 is TGTGCCAGCAGGGGACCCGTAAAAGAGACCCAGTACTTC.

V is TRBV7-2 and J is TRBJ2-1; the match to TRBD2 covers 9 bases. Germline trimming cut 5 bases from V and 4 bases from J; bases unmatched to any gene: 9. The CDR3 extends over 16 amino acids. Germline CDR1 reads SGHTA; CDR2 reads FQGNSA. The CDR3 region is CASSPGGSGGYNEQFF. The CDR3 region has the DNA TGTGCCAGCAGCCCAGGGGGTAGCGGGGGTTACAATGAGCAGTTCTTC.

This clonotype was counted a few times. The V gene is TRBV3-1, the J gene TRBJ1-2; D possibly corresponds to TRBD1 (5 bases). The V gene's germline CDR1 is LGHDT and CDR2 YNNKEL (reference sequence). CDR3 size: 13 residues. The V gene lost 3 bases and the J gene lost 7 bases, with 12 bases spanning the gap. CDR3 sequence (DNA): TGTGCCAGCAGCCAGATAGGGGTGGGTGGCTACACCTTC. It codes for CASSQIGVGGYTF.

The chain employs TRBV10-3 and TRBJ2-7; TRBD2 agrees at 13 bases. The germline CDR1 and CDR2 sequences are ENHRY and SYGVKD. With 3 bases clipped from V and 4 bases from J, the junction kept 3 bases outside the gene matches. CDR3 length equals 15 residues. CDR3: CAISDSTSGRYEQYF. The DNA of the CDR3 is TGTGCCATCAGTGATTCGACTAGCGGGAGGTACGAGCAGTACTTC.

This clonotype came up a few times. This sequence joins TRBV5-1 and TRBJ1-1; D might be TRBD1 (5 bases). Germline-derived CDR1 and CDR2 are SGHRS and YFSETQ. The CDR3 runs 15 residues. Trimming stripped 4 bases from V and 7 bases from J, with 20 bases between. CDR3 in DNA: TGCGCCAGCAGCCCCTCAGGCAGAGGGGTTGATGAAGCTTTCTTT. Residues: CASSPSGRGVDEAFF.

This sequence joins TRBV10-3 and TRBJ2-1; 7 bases align to TRBD2. CDR3 length equals 15 residues. Germline CDR1 ENHRY, CDR2 SYGVKD. V lost 7 bases and J lost 4; bases outside the gene matches: 10. CDR3 region: CAITRGSGKYNEQFF. As DNA, the CDR3 is TGTGCCATCACTCGGGGGAGCGGGAAGTACAATGAGCAGTTCTTC.

This chain joins TRBV13 and TRBJ2-3, with 7 bases fitting TRBD2. Germline trimming cut 4 bases from V and 1 base from J; bases unmatched to any gene: 5. This CDR3 is 15 amino acids long. CDR1 and CDR2 from the germline V gene are PRHDT and FYEKMQ (reference sequence). Written as DNA, the CDR3 is TGTGCCAGCAGCTCGAAGCGGGGCCGCACAGATACGCAGTATTTT. This sequence encodes CASSSKRGRTDTQYF. Full variable domain (remainder filled in from reference TRBV13 and TRBJ2-3): AAGVIQSPRHLIKEKRETATLKCYPIPRHDTVYWYQQGPGQDPQFLISFYEKMQSDKGSIPDRFSAQQFSDYHSELNMSSLELGDSALYFCASSSKRGRTDTQYFGPGTRLTVL.

This clonotype was counted only a few times. The V and J genes are TRBV9 and TRBJ2-1; 9 bases agree with TRBD1. Germline assignment: CDR1 SGDLS and CDR2 YYNGEE. With V trimmed by 0 bases and J by 9 bases, 4 bases remained unmatched. The CDR3 length is 14 residues. In DNA form, the CDR3 reads TGTGCCAGCAGCGTAGTCGGGACAGGGTTTGAGCAGTTCTTC. It translates to CASSVVGTGFEQFF.

This clonotype was observed a handful of times. The chain uses TRBV30 and TRBJ1-1; a possible D gene is TRBD1 (6 bases). The CDR3 spans 13 residues. Between the trimmed V and J ends, which lost 2 bases and 3 bases, there was a span of 10 bases. Germline loops: CDR1 GTSNPN, CDR2 SVGIG (reference sequence). CDR3 sequence reads: CAWSLRGDTEAFF. The DNA of the CDR3 is TGTGCCTGGAGTCTAAGGGGGGACACTGAAGCTTTCTTT.

The table lists this clonotype with a few counts. This chain links TRBV7-2 with TRBJ2-3; D call uncertain. Germline loops: CDR1 SGHTA, CDR2 FQGNSA. Trimming took off 4 bases at V and 0 bases at J, with 11 bases between the two ends. CDR3 length equals 15 residues. CDR3 protein: CASSSTPSSTDTQYF. The CDR3 DNA reads TGTGCCAGCAGCTCCACGCCAAGTAGCACAGATACGCAGTATTTT.

This clonotype appeared many times. The chain is built from TRBV27 and TRBJ2-7; weak D call: TRBD1 (6 bases). The germline CDR1 and CDR2 sequences are MNHEY and SMNVEV (reference sequence). Deletions cut 7 bases from V and 2 bases from J, with 15 bases between. The CDR3 is 14 amino acids. CDR3 region: CASKTNRDTYEQYF. The CDR3 nucleotides are TGTGCCAGCAAGACCAACAGGGATACCTACGAGCAGTACTTC.

CDR3 DNA sequence: TGTGCCAGCAGTTTAGGGGGGACATTGGGACTAGCGGGAAGGGAGCAGTTCTTC. It translates to CASSLGGTLGLAGREQFF. The chain uses TRBV28 and TRBJ2-1; 13 nucleotides align to TRBD2. Germline values: CDR1 MDHEN, CDR2 SYDVKM. The CDR3 contains 18 residues. The V and J ends lost 2 bases and 10 bases, in that order; junction bases with no gene match: 14.

This clonotype was picked up a small number of times. The chain combines TRBV5-4 with TRBJ2-1; a possible D gene is TRBD2 (6 bases). The V end was cut by 5 bases, the J end by 5 bases, with 17 bases between. The CDR3 is 15 residues long. CDR1 and CDR2 from the germline V gene are SGHNT and YYREEE (reference sequence). The CDR3 sequence: CASSLSGSNDNEQFF. As DNA, the CDR3 is TGTGCCAGCAGTCTCTCCGGGAGTAACGACAATGAGCAGTTCTTC.

DNA for the CDR3: TGTGCCAGCAGCTTGGAAAGGAGTAATTCACCCCTCCACTTT. This translates into CASSLERSNSPLHF. The chain joins TRBV5-6 to TRBJ1-6, with unresolved D. The CDR3 sequence is 14 residues long. Germline loops: CDR1 SGHDT, CDR2 YYEEEE. V lost 0 bases and J lost 6, with 7 bases in between.

There are a few counts of this clonotype. The genes are TRBV7-2 and TRBJ2-1, with 7 bases fitting TRBD1. CDR3 length: 15 amino acids. From germline, CDR1 is SGHTA and CDR2 FQGNSA. V shed 6 bases and J 0 bases; nucleotides not matched to a gene: 5. DNA for the CDR3: TGTGCCAGCAGTCAACAGGGGCCCTCCTACAATGAGCAGTTCTTC. Protein: CASSQQGPSYNEQFF.

This clonotype was found a few times. This sequence joins TRBV2 and TRBJ2-5, with D perhaps matching TRBD2 (5 bases). Germline CDR1 reads SNHLY; CDR2 reads FYNNEI. The CDR3 loop spans 16 amino acids. Trimming removed 1 base at V and 3 bases at J, with 15 bases between. CDR3 DNA sequence: TGTGCCAGCAGTGAAGGGGAGATTGGAATTAAAGAGACCCAGTACTTC. The encoded protein is CASSEGEIGIKETQYF.

The chain uses TRBV12-3 or TRBV12-4 and TRBJ2-7; D is unclear. The CDR3 length is 15 residues. The V gene lost 6 bases and the J gene lost 0 bases, with 15 bases spanning the gap. CDR3: CASSLRTYSSYEQYF. DNA of the CDR3: TGTGCCAGCAGCCTCCGGACGTATAGCTCCTACGAGCAGTACTTC.

The sample holds many counts of this clonotype. The J gene is TRBJ1-2, the V gene TRBV20-1; possibly TRBD1 for D (6 bases). In germline, CDR1 is DFQATT, CDR2 SNEGSKA (reference sequence). The CDR3 is 13 residues long. V lost 6 bases and J lost 0, with 11 bases in between. The DNA for the CDR3 is TGCAGTGCCCAACAGGGAACTAACTATGGCTACACCTTC. Protein product: CSAQQGTNYGYTF.